This T cell receptor beta chain was identified in a study of molecular identifiers for immune sequencing clone quantification. TCRdb re-analysed the PCR reads in MiXCR, keeping a single row per CDR3 protein. This table holds about 510,000 distinct CDR3 sequences, about 21% found once. V trimming: 6 bases; J trimming: 2 bases; junction bases outside the gene matches: 8. In germline, CDR1 is MNHEY, CDR2 SVGEGT. This CDR3 has 15 amino acids. This sequence joins TRBV6-2 or TRBV6-3 and TRBJ2-5; 8 bases line up with TRBD1. Sequencing used naive CD8+ T cells from blood, with Jurkat cell RNA spiked in. Subset indicated: FACS-sorted CD8+CD4-CCR7+CD45RA+ naive T cells. This TCR was recovered from a human donor in good health. Some libraries in this study had Jurkat cell RNA spiked in. DNA of the CDR3: TGTGCCAGCAGATACCGGGACAGGAGACAAGAGACCCAGTACTTC. Protein product: CASRYRDRRQETQYF.